Each of the 9 T cell receptor beta chains below was sequenced from the same sample in a study of CD8+CD57+ T cells in acquired aplastic anemia. Genomic DNA served as template for TCR beta VDJ and CDR3 profiling. TCRdb independently ran MiXCR on the reads; one entry per CDR3 protein. The sample shows 200,000 or so distinct CDR3 sequences, more than 45% of them seen only once. Whoever was chosen for sequencing had shown CD8+CD57+ cell expansion by flow cytometry. Sequencing used sorted CD4+, CD8+, or CD8+CD57+ T cells (not recorded which) from PBMCs. The receptors were sampled from a human donor with aplastic anemia.

Ten or more counts support this clonotype. The CDR3 region is CATSDLLAGHGYTF. In nucleotides, the CDR3 is TGTGCCACCAGTGATTTGCTGGCAGGGCATGGCTACACCTTC. The chain joins TRBV24-1 to TRBJ1-2; weak D call: TRBD1 (5 bases). There are 14 residues in the CDR3. Germline V gene lookup returns CDR1 KGHDR and CDR2 SFDVKD. Deletions cut 0 bases from V and 6 bases from J, with 10 bases between.

Points on this clonotype: The conserved closing phenylalanine or tryptophan is absent in this CDR3, likely reflecting a read error. The DNA is omitted, as the CDR3 cannot be located on it reliably, and the CDR3 follows TCRdb's listing. This rearrangement joins TRBV2 to TRBJ1-2. The CDR3 comprises 9 residues, both ends counted. Germline loops: CDR1 SNHLY, CDR2 FYNNEI. CDR3: CASSERHSS.

The chain uses TRBV19 and TRBJ1-2; 7 bases are shared with TRBD1. Germline V gene lookup returns CDR1 LNHDA and CDR2 SQIVND (reference sequence). J gave up 5 bases and V 3 bases, and 9 bases lay outside the gene matches. The CDR3 contains 15 residues. The CDR3 reads CASSISGTAPYGYTF. The DNA for the CDR3 is TGTGCCAGTAGTATCTCCGGGACAGCGCCATATGGCTACACCTTC.

This clonotype was detected many times. This rearrangement joins TRBV9 to TRBJ2-3, with TRBD2 matching 8 bases. Germline V gene lookup returns CDR1 SGDLS and CDR2 YYNGEE. CDR3 length: 16 amino acids. After removal of 2 bases from V and 4 bases from J, the junction contained 9 bases not matched to a gene. DNA of the CDR3: TGTGCCAGCAGCGTCAGAGCGGGAGCGGGGTCAGATACGCAGTATTTT. It is translated as CASSVRAGAGSDTQYF.

In this sample, this clonotype turned up many times. V and J are TRBV19 and TRBJ1-1, with D hard to call. Trimming removed 6 bases from V and 2 bases from J, with 25 bases in between. The CDR3 extends over 18 amino acids. Germline lookup yields CDR1 LNHDA and CDR2 SQIVND (reference sequence). CDR3 bases: TGTGCCAGTAGGCCCTCGTGGAGGAGAATCGTCAGTAACACTGAAGCTTTCTTT. Residues: CASRPSWRRIVSNTEAFF.

The rearrangement joins TRBV20-1 to TRBJ2-5; D possibly corresponds to TRBD2 (7 bases). The germline V and J ends were trimmed by 1 base and 5 bases, with 14 bases remaining between them. Germline V gene sequence: CDR1 DFQATT, CDR2 SNEGSKA (reference sequence). This CDR3 is built from 14 residues. In DNA, the CDR3 is TGCAGTGCTAGAGGAGGGGGGGCAGGGGAGACCCAGTACTTC. Translating it yields CSARGGGAGETQYF.

This rearrangement joins TRBV7-2 to TRBJ2-5, with 7 bases lining up with TRBD2. The ends lost 8 bases at V and 5 bases at J; junction bases unmatched: 8. The CDR3 is 13 amino acids. Germline V gene data show CDR1 as SGHTA and CDR2 as FQGNSA. The CDR3 nucleotides read TGTGCCAGCCTCCTGGGGGGGTTTGAGACCCAGTACTTC. Translation: CASLLGGFETQYF.

The chain couples TRBV20-1 to TRBJ2-5; TRBD2 agrees at 9 bases. V trimming: 0 bases; J trimming: 5 bases; junction bases outside the gene matches: 4. The CDR3 loop spans 14 amino acids. The germline CDR1 and CDR2 sequences are DFQATT and SNEGSKA (reference sequence). The DNA of the CDR3 is TGCAGTGCTAGAGATGGGCGGGAGGGCGAGACCCAGTACTTC. This codes for CSARDGREGETQYF.

The CDR3 protein is CASSFTSGVTDTQYF. For the CDR3, the DNA is TGTGCCAGCAGTTTCACTAGCGGCGTCACAGATACGCAGTATTTT. The chain employs TRBV11-1 and TRBJ2-3; 8 bases align to TRBD2. CDR1 and CDR2 (germline): SGHAT, FQDESV (reference sequence). This CDR3 has 15 residues. V lost 6 bases, J lost 2 bases, and 7 bases stayed unmatched.